What follows are 21 T cell receptor beta chains derived from one specimen sequenced in a study of tumor-infiltrating lymphocytes in primary liver carcinoma. Germline DNA was also extracted, with blood RNA taken from unsorted whole blood. Making TCR beta cDNA involved around 540 ng total RNA and a constant-region primer. Three nested multiplex PCR rounds, a slightly modified ARM-PCR, produced the libraries for TCR beta. Researchers ran the first two PCR rounds for roughly 11 cycles each with TRBV1-TRBV30 forward primers and a C-beta reverse primer. TCRdb used MiXCR to reprocess the multiplex PCR reads, holding one entry per CDR3 protein. The profile covers a few hundred thousand distinct CDR3 sequences, with approximately 54% appearing a single time and approximately 17% taken by the ten largest. The sequencing sample was made of peripheral blood. The origin of the receptors is a woman aged 25 to 45 with primary liver carcinoma and hepatitis B virus infection.

In its sample, this clonotype was seen many times. A much larger clonotype is one base distant, so this may be a read error. For the CDR3, the DNA is TGTGCCAGCAGCTTAGGGTGGGAGGGTGTTGAGCAGTTCTTC. This sequence encodes CASSLGWEGVEQFF. The chain uses TRBV11-2 and TRBJ2-1; 7 bases map to TRBD2. CDR3 length: 14 amino acids. Germline lookup yields CDR1 SGHAT and CDR2 FQNNGV. V was pared by 1 base and J by 9 bases, with 6 bases of the junction left unmatched.

This clonotype has just a few counts. J is TRBJ2-4 and V is TRBV29-1, with 9 bases aligning to TRBD2. V was clipped by 6 bases and J by 7 bases; unmatched bases: 4. CDR1 is SQVTM and CDR2 is ANQGSEA in the germline V gene. This CDR3 is 12 amino acids long. The CDR3 sequence is CSVGTSLNIQYF. The CDR3 region has the DNA TGCAGCGTCGGGACTAGCCTGAACATTCAGTACTTC. The full variable domain, its missing parts supplied by reference TRBV29-1 and TRBJ2-4, is SAVISQKPSRDICQRGTSLTIQCQVDSQVTMMFWYRQQPGQSLTLIATANQGSEATYESGFVIDKFPISRPNLTFSTLTVSNMSPEDSSIYLCSVGTSLNIQYFGAGTRLSVL.

This chain joins TRBV4-1 and TRBJ1-1; no clear D gene. The germline V and J ends were trimmed by 0 bases and 0 bases, with 11 bases remaining between them. CDR1 is MGHRA and CDR2 is YSYEKL in the germline V gene. The CDR3 consists of 16 residues. The CDR3 bases are TGCGCCAGCAGCCAAGATCGTCTAGGAATGAACACTGAAGCTTTCTTT. Protein product: CASSQDRLGMNTEAFF.

Note on this clonotype: The junction does not match germline at one end; this may be a read error. This rearrangement joins TRBV11-2 to TRBJ2-4, with D possibly being TRBD1 (6 bases). Germline CDR1 is SGHAT and CDR2 is FQNNGV. CDR3 length: 15 residues. CDR3 sequence: CVSSFGQTDENIQYF. DNA of the CDR3: TGTGTCAGCAGCTTTGGACAGACCGACGAAAACATTCAGTACTTC.

The rearrangement uses TRBV12-3 or TRBV12-4 and TRBJ2-1; TRBD1 aligns across 7 bases. This CDR3 contains 14 residues. V lost 6 bases and J lost 5; bases outside the gene matches: 7. The CDR3 nucleotides read TGTGCCAGCAGCCTGACAGGGTATGACAATGAGCAGTTCTTC. It translates to CASSLTGYDNEQFF.

In the case of this clonotype: One end of the junction does not line up with germline, which may come from a read error. The chain links TRBV12-3 or TRBV12-4 to TRBJ1-1; 9 nucleotides align to TRBD1. The CDR3 contains 13 residues. CDR3 loop: CARRGTGNTEAFF. The CDR3 bases are TGTGCCAGGAGGGGGACAGGGAACACTGAAGCCTTCTTT.

As concerns this clonotype: This may arise from a read error, as a much more abundant clone is one base away. The conserved phenylalanine or tryptophan normally closing the CDR3 is absent here, so this likely arose from a read error. The chain recombines TRBV12-3 or TRBV12-4 with TRBJ1-5; D is possibly TRBD1 (6 bases). This CDR3 is 15 amino acids long. V was cut by 5 bases and J by 2 bases, with 13 bases left in between. The CDR3 is CASSEGQTGNQPQHY. CDR3 coding DNA: TGTGCCAGCAGTGAAGGACAGACGGGCAATCAGCCCCAGCATTAT.

This clonotype occurred many times. The chain joins TRBV6-6 to TRBJ1-4; a possible D gene is TRBD1 (6 bases). V lost 7 bases, J lost 8 bases, and 20 bases lay in between. The V gene's germline CDR1 is MNHNY and CDR2 SVGAGI (reference sequence). This CDR3 comprises 15 residues. This CDR3 reads CASTDSGVGNEKLFF. CDR3 nucleotides: TGTGCCAGCACCGACTCAGGGGTGGGAAACGAAAAACTGTTTTTT.

Only one count was recorded for this clonotype. The rearrangement uses TRBV6-2 or TRBV6-3 and TRBJ2-7; TRBD1 might be the D (6 bases). Trimming took off 4 bases at V and 0 bases at J, with 13 bases between the two ends. Germline CDR1 reads MNHEY; CDR2 reads SVGEGT. CDR3 length: 15 residues. The CDR3 DNA reads TGTGCCAGCAGTTCGATCCAGGACAGCTCCTACGAGCAGTACTTC. This sequence encodes CASSSIQDSSYEQYF.

Comment on this clonotype: The junction departs from germline at one end; a sequencing error may be responsible. The chain employs TRBV11-2 and TRBJ2-3; no reliable D call. The CDR3 consists of 13 residues. Germline V gene lookup returns CDR1 SGHAT and CDR2 FQNNGV. Here the CDR3 reads CAGRLETVNTQYF. In DNA, the CDR3 is TGTGCCGGCAGACTGGAGACTGTTAATACGCAGTATTTT.

To note about this clonotype: The junction departs from germline at one end; a sequencing error may be responsible. This chain connects TRBV5-4 to TRBJ1-1; 7 nucleotides align to TRBD1. The CDR3 is 14 residues long. CDR1 and CDR2 from the germline V gene are SGHNT and YYREEE (reference sequence). The CDR3 nucleotides are TGCGCCAGCAGCCACCAGGGGGGGGGGACTGAAGCTTTCTTT. It specifies CASSHQGGGTEAFF.

Note on this clonotype: This may be a read error: a much more frequent sequence differs by one nucleotide. The chain recombines TRBV12-3 or TRBV12-4 with TRBJ2-5; TRBD1 or TRBD2 may be the D gene (5 bases each). V was clipped by 5 bases and J by 5 bases, with 12 bases between them. There are 13 residues in the CDR3. CDR3 residues: CASSPDGTETQYF. CDR3 bases: TGTGCCAGCAGTCCGGACGGGACGGAGACCCAGTACTTC.

The V and J genes are TRBV6-6 and TRBJ2-2; 8 bases agree with TRBD2. Germline V gives CDR1 MNHNY, CDR2 SVGAGI (reference sequence). The CDR3 covers 18 residues. V shed 3 bases, J shed 1 base, and the junction held 10 bases outside the gene matches. CDR3 sequence (DNA): TGTGCCAGCAGTTATGGTCCGCGGGAGGATTTGAACACCGGGGAGCTGTTTTTT. It encodes CASSYGPREDLNTGELFF.

The chain couples TRBV11-1 to TRBJ2-7, with 7 bases aligning to TRBD2. The CDR3 spans 14 residues. The germline CDR1 and CDR2 sequences are SGHAT and FQDESV (reference sequence). The CDR3 DNA reads as TGTGTAAGCAGCTTAAGCGGGAACCGACGCGAGCAGTACTTC. Residues: CVSSLSGNRREQYF.

Here the CDR3 DNA reads TGTGCCAGCACGGCTAGCTGTGTGAACACAGATACGCAGTATTTT. Protein: CASTASCVNTDTQYF. This sequence joins TRBV6-6 and TRBJ2-3; D perhaps matches TRBD2 (5 bases). CDR3 size: 15 residues. V shed 7 bases and J shed 2 bases, with 16 bases lying between them. Germline CDR1 and CDR2: MNHNY and SVGAGI (reference sequence).

On this clonotype itself: A clone one base away is much larger, so this may be a read error. This sequence joins TRBV4-3 and TRBJ2-1, with D tentatively TRBD2 (6 bases). The CDR3 totals 15 residues. V was cut by 1 base and J by 7 bases, with 14 bases left in between. Per germline, CDR1 LGHNA and CDR2 YSLEER. The CDR3 spells CASSQGNGSFNEQFF. For the CDR3, the DNA is TGCGCCAGCAGCCAAGGTAACGGGAGTTTTAATGAGCAGTTCTTC.

Of note for this clonotype: At one end, the junction sequence differs from germline, possibly due to a read error. The chain is built from TRBV11-2 and TRBJ2-3, with D tentatively TRBD2 (5 bases). This CDR3 is 16 amino acids long. CDR1 SGHAT and CDR2 FQNNGV come from the germline V gene. The CDR3 sequence is CVSNLARASSTDTQYF. The CDR3 bases are TGTGTCAGCAACTTAGCGAGGGCTTCTAGCACAGATACGCAGTATTTT.

There are a few counts of this clonotype. The rearrangement links TRBV7-9 to TRBJ2-7; tentatively, D is TRBD1 (7 bases). CDR1 SEHNR and CDR2 FQNEAQ come from the germline V gene (reference sequence). The germline V and J ends were trimmed by 4 bases and 2 bases, with 18 bases remaining between them. The CDR3 runs 16 residues. The CDR3 DNA is TGTGCCAGCAGCTCGCTCCTGGAGGGGGCCCCCTACGAGCAGTACTTC. Encoded protein: CASSSLLEGAPYEQYF.

The rearrangement joins TRBV12-3 or TRBV12-4 to TRBJ2-1, with D unclear. The CDR3 has 13 amino acids. The V end lost 4 bases, the J end lost 13 bases, and 17 bases lay between the germline ends. CDR3 amino acids: CASSYRQLNGQFF. CDR3 nucleotide sequence: TGTGCCAGCAGTTATAGGCAACTAAATGGCCAGTTCTTC.

Remarks on this clonotype: One base away lies a much larger clone, so this may be a sequencing read error. The chain carries TRBV4-2 and TRBJ2-5; TRBD2 is a possible D gene (6 bases). The CDR3 has 16 residues. Per germline, CDR1 LGHNA and CDR2 YNFKEQ. CDR3 sequence reads: CAISQEGRRGQETQYF. CDR3 DNA sequence: TGTGCCATCAGCCAAGAGGGACGGCGGGGCCAAGAGACCCAGTACTTC.

This clonotype was found a few times. This chain links TRBV12-3 or TRBV12-4 with TRBJ2-3; 10 positions match TRBD2. The CDR3 is 13 amino acids. The V and J ends lost 8 bases and 4 bases, in that order; junction bases with no gene match: 3. CDR3 protein: CASSSGSADTQYF. DNA for the CDR3: TGTGCCAGCTCTAGCGGGAGCGCAGATACGCAGTATTTT.